These 7 T cell receptor beta chains share one sample of origin, sequenced in a study of T cell responses to AZD1222 COVID-19 vaccine. Here immunoSEQ multiplex PCR was the method, and the copy in TCRdb shows in-frame clones only, minus some. The data show about 170,000 clones, with about nine tenths seen just once and approximately 1.4% held by the top ten. Sequenced here: peripheral blood, sampled on day 0 of AZD1222 vaccination. Receptors were obtained from an adult in good health.

J is TRBJ2-1 and V is TRBV15, with D hard to call. The CDR3 loop spans 14 amino acids. Trimming left V 8 bases short and J 2 bases short, with 13 bases between. CDR1 and CDR2 (germline): LNHNV, YYDKDF (reference sequence). CDR3 nucleotides: TGTGCCACCCACCGGGCCACTACCTACAATGAGCAGTTCTTC. This encodes CATHRATTYNEQFF.

V gene TRBV7-2 combines with J gene TRBJ2-7, with 8 bases lining up with TRBD1. With 0 bases clipped from V and 3 bases from J, the junction kept 7 bases outside the gene matches. This CDR3 region has 16 residues. The germline V gene has CDR1 SGHTA and CDR2 FQGNSA. CDR3 residues: CASSLAGQGLGYEQYF. The CDR3 DNA is TGTGCCAGCAGCTTAGCAGGACAGGGTTTAGGCTACGAGCAGTACTTC.

The CDR3 nucleotides read TGTGCCAGCTCACGGGGTCAGGGAGGGAGCAACACTGAAGCTTTCTTT. Translating it yields CASSRGQGGSNTEAFF. The rearrangement uses TRBV18 and TRBJ1-1, with a tentative D call TRBD1 (5 bases). The germline CDR1 and CDR2 sequences are KGHSH and LQKENI. With 4 bases removed from V and 2 bases from J, the gap between germline ends came to 17 bases. The CDR3 has 16 residues.

V is TRBV19 and J is TRBJ1-2; D not certain. Germline V lookup: CDR1 LNHDA, CDR2 SQIVND (reference sequence). V was trimmed by 8 bases and J by 2 bases, leaving 15 bases between them. The CDR3 runs 14 residues. CDR3 coding DNA: TGTGCCAGTTGTGACTTCCTCGCGAACTATGGCTACACCTTC. Translated, it gives CASCDFLANYGYTF.

The chain has TRBV5-8 and TRBJ2-7; D might be TRBD1 or TRBD2, each matching 5 bases. Trimming took off 4 bases at V and 2 bases at J, with 16 bases between the two ends. The CDR3 is made up of 15 amino acids. Germline CDR1 and CDR2: SGHTS and YDEGEE. CDR3: CASSPGTLATYEQYF. The CDR3 coding sequence is TGTGCCAGCAGCCCAGGGACCTTAGCAACCTACGAGCAGTACTTC.

The CDR3 reads CSVEGEGGSHTEAFF. CDR3 DNA sequence: TGCAGCGTTGAGGGTGAGGGGGGAAGTCACACTGAAGCTTTCTTT. The rearrangement links TRBV29-1 to TRBJ1-1; D might be TRBD1 (6 bases). Germline CDR1 reads SQVTM; CDR2 reads ANQGSEA. V lost 3 bases, J lost 3 bases, and 17 bases lay in between. The CDR3 sequence is 15 residues long. The entire variable domain, with the rest obtained from reference TRBV29-1 and TRBJ1-1, is as follows: SAVISQKPSRDICQRGTSLTIQCQVDSQVTMMFWYRQQPGQSLTLIATANQGSEATYESGFVIDKFPISRPNLTFSTLTVSNMSPEDSSIYLCSVEGEGGSHTEAFFGQGTRLTVV.

The gene calls are TRBV5-4 and TRBJ1-1; the D is unclear. CDR1 is SGHNT, CDR2 YYREEE, per germline (reference sequence). Trimming left V 4 bases short and J 11 bases short, with 12 bases between. The CDR3 runs 11 residues. CDR3 sequence (DNA): TGTGCCAGCAGCGTAGGGAGAGAGGCTTTCTTT. Translation: CASSVGREAFF.